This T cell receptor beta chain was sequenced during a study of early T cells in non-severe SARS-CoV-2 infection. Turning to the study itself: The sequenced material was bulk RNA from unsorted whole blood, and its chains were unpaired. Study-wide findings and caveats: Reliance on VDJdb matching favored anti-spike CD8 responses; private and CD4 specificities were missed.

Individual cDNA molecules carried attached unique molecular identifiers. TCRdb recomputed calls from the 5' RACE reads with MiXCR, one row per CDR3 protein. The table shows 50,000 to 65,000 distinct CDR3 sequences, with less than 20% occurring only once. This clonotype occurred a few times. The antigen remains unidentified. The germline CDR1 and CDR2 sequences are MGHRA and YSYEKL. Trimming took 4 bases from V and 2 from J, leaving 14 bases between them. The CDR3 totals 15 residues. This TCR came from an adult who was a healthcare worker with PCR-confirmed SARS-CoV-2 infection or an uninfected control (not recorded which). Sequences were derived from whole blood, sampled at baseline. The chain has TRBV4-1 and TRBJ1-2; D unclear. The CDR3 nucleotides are TGCGCCAGCAGCCCCTTATGGACGGGAAACTATGGCTACACCTTC. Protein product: CASSPLWTGNYGYTF.